The rows below give T cell receptor beta chains drawn from one sample of a study of blood T cell repertoires in COVID-19. TCRdb keeps only in-frame clones here, not all; method: immunoSEQ multiplex PCR. The repertoire includes some 350,000 clones, approximately 91% of them detected once, and just under 7.5% sits in the top ten. Input material: peripheral blood. The receptors here all came from a woman aged 70-85 years with COVID-19, enrolled during active disease. Each CDR3 is given without its conserved first and last residue. The order of the fields is D gene, V gene, J gene, CDR3 protein. The D gene is left open where the match is weak.

TRBD2	TRBV9	TRBJ2-3	ASSVTGGWDTQY
TRBD2	TRBV3-1/TRBV3-2	TRBJ2-1	ASSLRLAGISRNEQF
-	TRBV4-2	TRBJ2-5	ASSQGNGHRETQY
TRBD2	TRBV5-1	TRBJ2-7	ASSLAGGPYEQY
TRBD1	TRBV28	TRBJ1-6	ASSFRDRGNSPLH
-	TRBV2	TRBJ1-2	ASSARREGGYT
-	TRBV28	TRBJ1-5	ASRVKGMGLGPQH
-	TRBV7-3	TRBJ1-2	ASSLTHTGSGYT
-	TRBV2	TRBJ1-1	ASSESTRRGAF
TRBD1	TRBV11-2	TRBJ2-2	ASRTGTGSTGELF
-	TRBV3-1/TRBV3-2	TRBJ1-1	ASSQGGGRGEAF
-	TRBV24-1	TRBJ2-7	ATSDTVLPRGLYEQY
TRBD1	TRBV18	TRBJ1-1	ASSPSLLQGTLEAF
-	TRBV28	TRBJ1-1	ASSSLSPGIRDTEAF
TRBD1	TRBV7-9	TRBJ1-1	ASSSRDRVTEAF
TRBD1	TRBV18	TRBJ2-2	ASSEGQGGTGELF
TRBD1	TRBV5-4	TRBJ1-4	ASSRQGASTNEKLF
-	TRBV1	TRBJ1-2	TSSQFKDRGNYGYT
TRBD1	TRBV18	TRBJ1-2	ASSPEGGNGYT
-	TRBV9	TRBJ1-1	ASSVAQGPGTEAF
TRBD1	TRBV7-9	TRBJ1-6	ASSPRTGGNNSPLH
TRBD2	TRBV18	TRBJ2-1	ASSLYSSGYNEQF
-	TRBV9	TRBJ1-2	ASSVDSNYGYT
-	TRBV21-1	TRBJ1-2	ASSKADILYYGYT
TRBD2	TRBV7-2	TRBJ2-5	ASSPQRGRQETQY
-	TRBV6-5	TRBJ1-1	AGTERWTEAF
-	TRBV24-1	TRBJ2-3	ATSAGGTFTDTQY
-	TRBV4-3	TRBJ2-1	ASSQDLANNEQF
-	TRBV28	TRBJ1-1	ASSLTGSGAF
-	TRBV9	TRBJ2-3	ASSVEPTLDTQY
-	TRBV5-1	TRBJ2-5	ASRMRPGGQETQY
-	TRBV7-8	TRBJ1-2	ASSLAGGGYYGYT
TRBD1	TRBV19	TRBJ1-5	ASSVTGGLQH
-	TRBV5-6	TRBJ2-1	ASSPRLVLSYNEQF
-	TRBV10-1	TRBJ1-1	ASSESPGSGTEAF
-	TRBV3-1/TRBV3-2	TRBJ1-1	ASSQHGAREAF
-	TRBV19	TRBJ1-5	ASRTVNQPQH
-	TRBV12-2	TRBJ1-6	ASRLGGRTSTPLH
-	TRBV11-2	TRBJ2-5	ASSLRVKGGETQY
-	TRBV18	TRBJ2-7	ASSPSGGASSYEQY
TRBD1	TRBV7-2	TRBJ1-2	ASSQTQGGGYT
TRBD2	TRBV7-2	TRBJ2-7	ASSPRTSGDSYEQY
-	TRBV5-1	TRBJ2-2	ASSLDHSYTGELF
-	TRBV7-2	TRBJ2-5	ASSLLGGASTETQY
TRBD1	TRBV24-1	TRBJ2-5	ATSRDSQETQY
TRBD1	TRBV6-2/TRBV6-3	TRBJ2-7	ASSSPGQGVYEQY
-	TRBV4-1	TRBJ1-1	ASSHQGRGSAEAF
-	TRBV7-3	TRBJ2-3	ASSPGAGGTDTQY
TRBD1	TRBV11-2	TRBJ2-1	ASSLVQGVSYNEQF
-	TRBV10-3	TRBJ1-1	AISESSGEAF
-	TRBV7-9	TRBJ2-7	ASSPVGLSYEQY
-	TRBV9	TRBJ1-1	ASSVQGYTEAF
TRBD1	TRBV6-6	TRBJ1-2	ASNRGDGYT